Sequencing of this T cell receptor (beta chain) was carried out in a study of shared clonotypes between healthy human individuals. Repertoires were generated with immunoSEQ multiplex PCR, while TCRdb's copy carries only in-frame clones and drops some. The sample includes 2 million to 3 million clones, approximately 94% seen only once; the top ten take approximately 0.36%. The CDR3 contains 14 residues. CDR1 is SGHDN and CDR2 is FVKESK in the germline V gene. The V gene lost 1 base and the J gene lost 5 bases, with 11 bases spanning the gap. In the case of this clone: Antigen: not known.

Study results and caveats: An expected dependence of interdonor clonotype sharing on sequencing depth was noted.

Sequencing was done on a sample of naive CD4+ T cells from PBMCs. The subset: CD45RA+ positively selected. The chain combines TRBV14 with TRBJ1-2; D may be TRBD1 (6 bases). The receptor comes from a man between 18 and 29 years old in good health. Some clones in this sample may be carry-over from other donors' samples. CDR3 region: CASSQAPGVYGYTF. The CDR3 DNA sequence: TGTGCCAGCAGCCAAGCCCCAGGGGTTTATGGCTACACCTTC.